The 8 T cell receptor beta chains below were found in one sample sequenced in a study of breast tumors, draining lymph nodes, adjacent tissues. TCRdb called the multiplex PCR reads again in MiXCR, with one record for every CDR3 protein. The sample holds around 9,100 distinct CDR3 sequences, around 42% seen once. What was sequenced was tumor-adjacent breast tissue. The receptors come from a female donor with breast cancer. Some clones in this sample may be carry-over from other donors' samples.

Comments on this clonotype: Likely a read error: the CDR3 ends without its conserved phenylalanine or tryptophan. The chain recombines TRBV2 with TRBJ2-1, with D maybe TRBD2 (5 bases). CDR3 length: 13 amino acids. V gave up 4 bases and J gave up 12 bases, with 16 bases separating them. The germline CDR1 and CDR2 sequences are SNHLY and FYNNEI. This CDR3 is CASSGPGLEGQFL. CDR3 nucleotides: TGTGCCAGCAGTGGCCCCGGTCTAGAGGGGCAGTTCCTC.

In its sample, this clonotype was seen many times. The chain recombines TRBV20-1 with TRBJ2-7, with TRBD2 matching 7 bases. Unmatched junction bases numbered 12, after V lost 0 bases and J lost 4 bases. From germline, CDR1 is DFQATT and CDR2 SNEGSKA (reference sequence). The CDR3 contains 16 residues. The CDR3 region has the DNA TGCAGTGCTAGAGATGGTGGCGGGAGAGGTGGGTACGAGCAGTACTTC. It specifies CSARDGGGRGGYEQYF.

The rearrangement links TRBV4-1 to TRBJ2-7; D possibly corresponds to TRBD1 (5 bases). The V and J ends lost 1 base and 4 bases respectively, with 14 bases between them. This CDR3 is built from 15 residues. Germline V CDR1 and CDR2: MGHRA, YSYEKL. The CDR3 DNA follows: TGCGCCAGCAGCCAAGTGTCAGGGTCCATTTACGAGCAGTACTTC. Its protein product is CASSQVSGSIYEQYF.

This clonotype is categorized as large. The chain has TRBV20-1 and TRBJ1-5; a possible D gene is TRBD1 (5 bases). Per germline, CDR1 DFQATT and CDR2 SNEGSKA (reference sequence). The CDR3 runs to 13 residues. V was cut by 4 bases and J by 5 bases, with 12 bases left in between. The chain's CDR3 is CSAKLSGYQPQHF. CDR3 DNA: TGCAGTGCTAAACTATCAGGGTATCAGCCCCAGCATTTT.

Only a few counts were recorded for this clonotype. The gene calls are TRBV11-2 and TRBJ2-7, with 7 bases fitting TRBD1. J was trimmed by 2 bases and V by 0 bases; bases with no gene match: 4. Germline V gene sequence: CDR1 SGHAT, CDR2 FQNNGV. This CDR3 spans 15 amino acids. The CDR3 protein is CASSLERTGPYEQYF. Here the CDR3 DNA reads TGTGCCAGCAGCTTAGAGAGGACAGGACCCTACGAGCAGTACTTC.

By its share, this clonotype is medium-sized (0.01 to 0.1%). The chain combines TRBV10-3 with TRBJ1-6, with D perhaps matching TRBD1 (5 bases). Trimming removed 0 bases at V and 5 bases at J, with 11 bases between. There are 16 residues in the CDR3. Germline lookup yields CDR1 ENHRY and CDR2 SYGVKD. CDR3 sequence: CAISESAPGDNSPLHF. DNA for the CDR3: TGTGCCATCAGTGAGTCGGCTCCGGGGGATAATTCACCCCTCCACTTT.

This clonotype is judged medium-sized. V usage is TRBV20-1 and J usage is TRBJ2-3; D perhaps matches TRBD1 (5 bases). The germline gives CDR1 DFQATT, CDR2 SNEGSKA (reference sequence). Trimming removed 2 bases at V and 2 bases at J, with 14 bases between. The CDR3 runs 15 residues. Here the CDR3 DNA reads TGCAGTGCTAGACGTCCAGGGTTCCTCACAGATACGCAGTATTTT. It codes for CSARRPGFLTDTQYF.

This clonotype was counted at least ten times. A read error may account for a junction end that differs from germline. The V and J genes are TRBV7-7 and TRBJ2-1, with D maybe TRBD2 (5 bases). The CDR3 is made up of 14 amino acids. Germline V gives CDR1 SSHAT, CDR2 FNYEAQ (reference sequence). CDR3 DNA: TGTGCTAGCAGCTTAGGTCCTAGCCTCGGTGAGCAGTTCTTC. Translating gives CASSLGPSLGEQFF.